The sample holds one count of the clone carrying this T cell receptor beta chain. The data stem from a study of shared clonotypes between healthy human individuals. Selected positively for CCR7 and CD45RO-negative, naive CD8 cells excluded terminally differentiated effector memory CD45RA+ cells. Donors had no recently reported acute infections or vaccinations and were HIV-negative. The V gene's germline CDR1 is SGHTA and CDR2 FQGNSA. V shed 3 bases and J 5 bases; nucleotides not matched to a gene: 5. The length of the CDR3 is 14 residues. Profiling relied on immunoSEQ multiplex PCR, and the TCRdb table lists in-frame clones only, not all of them. The sample consists of about 2.2 million clones, around 93% of them appearing once.

V and J are TRBV7-2 and TRBJ2-3; 7 positions agree with TRBD2. The TCR comes from a man younger than 35 in good health. Some clones in this sample may be carry-over from other donors' samples. The sample was naive CD8+ T cells from PBMCs. CDR3 region: CASSFGLVGDTQYF. For the CDR3, the DNA is TGTGCCAGCAGCTTCGGACTAGTTGGAGATACGCAGTATTTT.